The 28 T cell receptor beta chains below all came from one sample that was sequenced in a study of CD8+ T cells in alopecia areata. Specified treatment: oral pan-JAK inhibitor, 5-10 mg twice daily. Extracted from the samples, RNA was reverse transcribed into cDNA to serve as the sequencing template. Using immunoSEQ multiplex PCR, the repertoire was profiled, and TCRdb retains in-frame clones only, with some absent. The sample holds 150,000 to 200,000 clones, around three fifths seen once. The sample consisted of CD4+ T cells sorted from blood, taken between weeks 47 and 50, from a patient treated with tofacitinib. These receptor sequences come from a human donor with alopecia areata.

The rearrangement joins TRBV5-1 to TRBJ2-3, with D perhaps TRBD2 (7 bases). Trimming stripped 4 bases from V and 4 bases from J, with 16 bases between. This CDR3 contains 15 residues. CDR1 and CDR2 from the germline V gene are SGHRS and YFSETQ. The CDR3 region has the DNA TGCGCCAGCAGCGGACGGGGGGCGGGAGCAGATACGCAGTATTTT. It translates to CASSGRGAGADTQYF.

This clone was seen only a few times. The chain combines TRBV9 with TRBJ1-1; the D is unclear. Trimming left V 3 bases short and J 0 bases short, with 12 bases between. The CDR3 covers 15 residues. In germline, CDR1 is SGDLS, CDR2 YYNGEE. The CDR3 nucleotides are TGTGCCAGCAGCGATTCGATAGGGATGAACACTGAAGCTTTCTTT. Translating gives CASSDSIGMNTEAFF.

This chain uses TRBV29-1 with TRBJ2-3; D is perhaps TRBD2 (5 bases). Trimming cost V 5 bases and J 3 bases, with 12 bases left between them. The CDR3 has 13 residues. Germline CDR1 reads SQVTM; CDR2 reads ANQGSEA. This CDR3 reads CSVSVSGTDTQYF. CDR3 nucleotide sequence: TGCAGCGTTTCGGTCAGCGGAACAGATACGCAGTATTTT.

This chain links TRBV5-1 with TRBJ1-1, with D perhaps TRBD1 (5 bases). This CDR3 has 17 residues. Germline CDR1 and CDR2: SGHRS and YFSETQ. With 3 bases removed from V and 1 base from J, the gap between germline ends came to 19 bases. CDR3 DNA: TGCGCCAGCAGCTCGGGAGGCCCGGGACCTCCGAACACTGAAGCTTTCTTT. Protein: CASSSGGPGPPNTEAFF.

Note on this clone: The sample carries other DNA sequences with the same CDR3. This sequence joins TRBV29-1 and TRBJ1-1; D uncertain. Per the germline V gene, CDR1 is SQVTM and CDR2 is ANQGSEA. The CDR3 is 12 residues long. The V gene lost 0 bases and the J gene lost 2 bases, with 4 bases spanning the gap. CDR3 DNA sequence: TGCAGCGTTGAAGAAGGAAACACTGAAGCTTTCTTT. It is translated as CSVEEGNTEAFF.

This clone was picked up a small number of times. This chain links TRBV7-2 with TRBJ1-1; D is perhaps TRBD1 (5 bases). The V end was cut by 4 bases, the J end by 4 bases, with 16 bases between. The CDR3 length is 15 residues. Germline CDR1 reads SGHTA; CDR2 reads FQGNSA. In DNA form, the CDR3 reads TGTGCCAGCAGCTCCCGTCCGCAGGGACGCACTGAAGCTTTCTTT. Translated, it gives CASSSRPQGRTEAFF.

V gene TRBV6-6 combines with J gene TRBJ1-3; 7 bases align to TRBD1. The trim removed 6 bases at V and 3 bases at J, leaving 5 bases unmatched. The CDR3 contains 14 residues. The V gene's germline CDR1 is MNHNY and CDR2 SVGAGI (reference sequence). DNA of the CDR3: TGTGCCAGCAGACCGGACAGGCGTGGAAACACCATATATTTT. Translating gives CASRPDRRGNTIYF.

This sequence joins TRBV29-1 and TRBJ2-1; TRBD2 aligns across 9 bases. The CDR3 extends over 14 amino acids. Germline V CDR1 and CDR2: SQVTM, ANQGSEA. Germline trimming cut 3 bases from V and 3 bases from J; bases unmatched to any gene: 3. The CDR3 is CSVDPSGVYNEQFF. CDR3 nucleotides: TGCAGCGTTGACCCTAGCGGGGTCTACAATGAGCAGTTCTTC.

The chain combines TRBV6-5 with TRBJ2-3, with 9 bases fitting TRBD1. Germline assignment: CDR1 MNHEY and CDR2 SVGAGI. V was pared by 4 bases and J by 3 bases, with 5 bases of the junction left unmatched. CDR3 length: 15 residues. CDR3 DNA: TGTGCCAGCAGTTCCGCCGGGACAGGGACAGATACGCAGTATTTT. This codes for CASSSAGTGTDTQYF.

The chain employs TRBV29-1 and TRBJ2-7, with TRBD1 matching 8 bases. The CDR3 is 13 residues long. V lost 5 bases and J lost 4; bases outside the gene matches: 7. Germline values: CDR1 SQVTM, CDR2 ANQGSEA. The CDR3 reads CSVKPQGAYEQYF. CDR3 coding DNA: TGCAGCGTTAAACCTCAGGGGGCTTACGAGCAGTACTTC.

The gene calls are TRBV30 and TRBJ2-7; 8 bases match TRBD2. Germline-derived CDR1 and CDR2 are GTSNPN and SVGIG (reference sequence). Losses at the gene ends were 5 bases for V and 4 bases for J; bases not matched to a gene: 10. CDR3 length: 14 residues. CDR3 in DNA: TGTGCCTGGGCAAAGGCGGGGGGAACTTACGAGCAGTACTTC. It translates to CAWAKAGGTYEQYF.

This clone was recorded only once. The chain links TRBV29-1 to TRBJ2-5, with D possibly matching TRBD1 (5 bases). Trimming pared 7 bases from V and 5 bases from J, leaving 17 bases between. Per the germline V gene, CDR1 is SQVTM and CDR2 is ANQGSEA. This CDR3 has 13 residues. In nucleotides, the CDR3 is TGCAGCGCCCCAGGGAAAACCTTGGAGACCCAGTACTTC. Translated: CSAPGKTLETQYF.

The chain combines TRBV7-6 with TRBJ2-3; no reliable D call. Trimming cost V 0 bases and J 4 bases, with 5 bases left between them. CDR3 length equals 13 residues. The germline V gene encodes CDR1 SGHVS and CDR2 FNYEAQ. CDR3 in DNA: TGTGCCAGCAGCTTAGCTAAGTCAGATACGCAGTATTTT. It translates to CASSLAKSDTQYF.

This chain uses TRBV30 with TRBJ2-1, with unresolved D. Germline V lookup: CDR1 GTSNPN, CDR2 SVGIG (reference sequence). The CDR3 has 12 amino acids. The V end lost 1 base, the J end lost 0 bases, and 1 base lay between the germline ends. The CDR3 region is CAWSGSYNEQFF. DNA of the CDR3: TGTGCCTGGAGTGGCTCCTACAATGAGCAGTTCTTC.

The rearrangement joins TRBV5-6 to TRBJ2-7; 8 positions agree with TRBD1. The trim removed 1 base at V and 2 bases at J, leaving 5 bases unmatched. The CDR3 runs 15 residues. Germline V gene data show CDR1 as SGHDT and CDR2 as YYEEEE. The CDR3 DNA reads TGTGCCAGCAGCTTGTTCGGACAGGGACCCTACGAGCAGTACTTC. Protein: CASSLFGQGPYEQYF.

The genes are TRBV30 and TRBJ1-4; D not resolved. CDR3 length: 14 amino acids. Trimming removed 0 bases from V and 8 bases from J, with 13 bases in between. Germline CDR1 reads GTSNPN; CDR2 reads SVGIG (reference sequence). The CDR3 here is CAWSVANLREKLFF. The CDR3 DNA reads TGTGCCTGGAGTGTCGCCAACCTACGCGAAAAACTGTTTTTT.

The chain has TRBV27 and TRBJ1-5; no definite D call. V shed 7 bases and J shed 7 bases, with 11 bases lying between them. The CDR3 is 12 residues long. The germline V gene has CDR1 MNHEY and CDR2 SMNVEV (reference sequence). CDR3 nucleotide sequence: TGTGCCAGCAAAGGAGTTGGGCAGCCCCAGCATTTT. It translates to CASKGVGQPQHF.

The J gene is TRBJ1-1, the V gene TRBV2; D not certain. The CDR3 spans 13 residues. Germline lookup yields CDR1 SNHLY and CDR2 FYNNEI. Trimming took 8 bases from V and 5 from J, leaving 15 bases between them. As DNA, the CDR3 is TGTGCCAGCCTAGAGCTGCCTCGTACTGAAGCTTTCTTT. It codes for CASLELPRTEAFF.

This clone was counted between two and nine times. The genes are TRBV27 and TRBJ2-3, with 8 bases that match TRBD1. The CDR3 length is 14 residues. With 5 bases clipped from V and 6 bases from J, the junction kept 7 bases outside the gene matches. CDR1 and CDR2 (germline): MNHEY, SMNVEV (reference sequence). The DNA of the CDR3 is TGTGCCAGCAGTAAAGGACAGGGATGGGATACGCAGTATTTT. Translated, it gives CASSKGQGWDTQYF.

J is TRBJ2-1 and V is TRBV5-1, with a possible D match to TRBD2 (6 bases). CDR3 length: 14 amino acids. Germline V CDR1 and CDR2: SGHRS, YFSETQ. Trimming took 3 bases from V and 6 from J, leaving 13 bases between them. The CDR3 spells CASSWGVTSNEQFF. The CDR3 coding sequence is TGCGCCAGCAGCTGGGGGGTGACTAGCAATGAGCAGTTCTTC. The whole variable domain, remainder taken from reference TRBV5-1 and TRBJ2-1, is KAGVTQTPRYLIKTRGQQVTLSCSPISGHRSVSWYQQTPGQGLQFLFEYFSETQRNKGNFPGRFSGRQFSNSRSEMNVSTLELGDSALYLCASSWGVTSNEQFFGPGTRLTVL.

This clone was counted only a few times. The V gene is TRBV7-3, the J gene TRBJ1-2; unclear D gene. Germline V CDR1 and CDR2: SGHTA, FQGTGA. The CDR3 contains 14 residues. Between the trimmed V and J ends, which lost 0 bases and 8 bases, there was a span of 13 bases. CDR3 DNA sequence: TGTGCCAGCAGCTTAACGGGAAGGGCCTCGGGCTACACCTTC. It codes for CASSLTGRASGYTF.

On this clone itself: The junction shows a germline mismatch at one end, possibly a read error. Other nucleotide sequences in the sample specify the same CDR3. This chain uses TRBV29-1 with TRBJ1-1; D remains unclear. The CDR3 length is 10 residues. CDR1 and CDR2 (germline): SQVTM, ANQGSEA. For the CDR3, the DNA is TGCAGCGTTGACCACACAGAAGCTTTCTTT. Its protein is CSVDHTEAFF.

V gene TRBV7-2 combines with J gene TRBJ2-2, with D perhaps matching TRBD2 (5 bases). V was cut by 0 bases and J by 6 bases, with 14 bases left in between. Per germline, CDR1 SGHTA and CDR2 FQGNSA. The CDR3 runs to 16 residues. The CDR3 sequence: CASSLARPRGAGELFF. CDR3 DNA: TGTGCCAGCAGCTTAGCGCGTCCTCGGGGAGCCGGGGAGCTGTTTTTT.

This clone was counted only a few times. The V and J genes are TRBV29-1 and TRBJ2-3; 8 bases are a match to TRBD2. CDR1 and CDR2 from the germline V gene are SQVTM and ANQGSEA. The V segment lost 5 bases and the J segment 1 base; nucleotides outside the gene matches: 2. The CDR3 extends over 13 amino acids. CDR3 DNA sequence: TGCAGCGTTCGGCGGGGGGGCACAGATACGCAGTATTTT. Its translation is CSVRRGGTDTQYF.

V is TRBV6-6 and J is TRBJ2-7; D not resolved. Germline CDR1 MNHNY, CDR2 SVGAGI (reference sequence). With 7 bases removed from V and 4 bases from J, the gap between germline ends came to 14 bases. The CDR3 totals 13 residues. The CDR3 sequence is CASTRSVSYEQYF. The CDR3, as DNA: TGTGCCAGCACCAGAAGTGTTTCGTACGAGCAGTACTTC.

This chain joins TRBV25-1 and TRBJ1-6; D possibly corresponds to TRBD1 (6 bases). From germline, CDR1 is MGHDK and CDR2 SYGVNS. Trimming took off 8 bases at V and 10 bases at J, with 18 bases between the two ends. This CDR3 contains 14 residues. The DNA of the CDR3 is TGTGCCAGCTCCAGGTCGGGGGCGGGCTCACCCCTCCACTTT. Its protein is CASSRSGAGSPLHF.

The V gene is TRBV6-5, the J gene TRBJ1-1; weak D call: TRBD1 (5 bases). The germline CDR1 and CDR2 sequences are MNHEY and SVGAGI. The CDR3 extends over 15 amino acids. Trimming took off 2 bases at V and 3 bases at J, with 13 bases between the two ends. The CDR3 protein is CASSYRGLGDTEAFF. The CDR3 nucleotides are TGTGCCAGCAGTTACCGGGGTTTAGGGGACACTGAAGCTTTCTTT.

The chain combines TRBV25-1 with TRBJ2-1, with 10 bases fitting TRBD1. Germline assignment: CDR1 MGHDK and CDR2 SYGVNS. This CDR3 comprises 17 residues. V shed 6 bases, J shed 0 bases, and the junction held 8 bases outside the gene matches. CDR3: CASSKKTGGSSYNEQFF. The CDR3 DNA sequence: TGTGCCAGCAGCAAAAAGACAGGGGGCAGCTCCTACAATGAGCAGTTCTTC.